The present T cell receptor (beta chain) was sequenced within a study of cytomegalovirus exposure and HLA in healthy donors. Notes on the study in general: The analysis excluded some indistinguishable V segments, including TRBV6-2 and TRBV6-3.

Use of 60 Vbeta and 13 Jbeta primers characterized the PCR. TCRdb's table, derived via immunoSEQ multiplex PCR, lists solely in-frame clones and lacks some. The sample includes 150,000 to 200,000 clones, 70% to 90% seen only once; the top ten take almost 2%. Concerning this clone: Its target is unknown.

This CDR3 spans 16 amino acids. V was clipped by 4 bases and J by 6 bases; unmatched bases: 10. Looked up from germline, CDR1 is SGHRS and CDR2 is YFSETQ. This chain connects TRBV5-1 to TRBJ2-1; TRBD2 aligns across 10 bases. The sequenced sample consisted of PBMCs. This clonotype was obtained from a young woman in good health and CMV-seronegative. The CDR3 here is CASSPTDVAGGNEQFF. DNA for the CDR3: TGCGCCAGCAGCCCAACCGATGTAGCGGGAGGCAATGAGCAGTTCTTC. Looking up the rest from reference TRBV5-1 and TRBJ2-1 gives the full variable domain: KAGVTQTPRYLIKTRGQQVTLSCSPISGHRSVSWYQQTPGQGLQFLFEYFSETQRNKGNFPGRFSGRQFSNSRSEMNVSTLELGDSALYLCASSPTDVAGGNEQFFGPGTRLTVL.